The T cell receptor beta chain under discussion was sequenced for a study of human T cells and chemical hapten exposure. Points from the study as a whole: Among expanded TCRs, significantly more large CDR3 similarity clusters formed than among controls.

Individual cDNA molecules had unique molecular identifiers attached to them by the library. The authors' processing: Per-sample TCR counts ranged from about 20,000 to 750,000, median about 90,000. Each CDR3 protein gets one entry after TCRdb re-called the RACE reads with MiXCR. The V and J calls and clone size come from TCRdb's table, not from the authors' own analysis. There are some 400,000 distinct CDR3 sequences in the sample; nearly 5% occur only once, and 2% to 2.5% lies in the top ten. This clonotype was counted many times. Its antigen is unidentified. Sample time point: patch test 1, 2 weeks after DPC sensitization. Treatment noted: therapeutic diphenylcyclopropenone sensitization with weekly scalp DPC. The total RNA was obtained from whole blood that was not fractionated. CDR1 is SGHNT, CDR2 YYREEE, per germline (reference sequence). V gave up 4 bases and J gave up 7 bases, with 18 bases separating them. This CDR3 region has 14 residues.

The chain uses TRBV5-4 and TRBJ2-7; D may be TRBD1 (6 bases). The specimen comprised whole blood, sampled in connection with sensitization to the hapten diphenylcyclopropenone (DPC). The receptor was isolated from a woman between 45 and 65 years old with alopecia areata. Some clones in this sample may be carry-over from other donors' samples. CDR3 region: CASSPDSQSREQYF. CDR3 DNA: TGTGCCAGCAGCCCGGACAGCCAGTCGAGGGAGCAGTACTTC.